This TCR beta chain was sequenced during a study of regulatory T cells in long-lasting Graves disease. Study results and limitations: The sample size was small, and this may have reduced accuracy. Persistent disease favored TRBV28, TRBJ1-2 and TRBJ2-5. The work looked only at peripheral blood and did not look at thyroid tissue.

Time point: persistent/refractory GD, antithyroid drugs over 5 years with positive TRAb. TCR sequences were obtained from RNA taken from PBMCs. According to the study, TCR beta libraries were built with iRepertoire HTBI primers and CDR3-region Arm-PCR. One entry per CDR3 protein results from TCRdb running MiXCR on the multiplex PCR reads. Of roughly 490,000 distinct CDR3 sequences listed, under 25% are singletons. The table lists this clonotype with a few counts. The antigen remains undetermined. CDR1 is LNHNV, CDR2 YYDKDF, per germline (reference sequence). This CDR3 is built from 17 residues. V lost 0 bases, J lost 1 base, and 10 bases lay in between.

The sample here was peripheral blood mononuclear cells (PBMCs), taken when the disease was refractory, from a patient treated with antithyroid drugs. The TCR comes from a female donor with Graves disease. J is TRBJ2-6 and V is TRBV15; D not certain. The CDR3 here is CATSRDGSGSGANVLTF. The CDR3 nucleotides read TGTGCCACCAGCAGAGATGGTTCAGGATCTGGGGCCAACGTCCTGACTTTC.